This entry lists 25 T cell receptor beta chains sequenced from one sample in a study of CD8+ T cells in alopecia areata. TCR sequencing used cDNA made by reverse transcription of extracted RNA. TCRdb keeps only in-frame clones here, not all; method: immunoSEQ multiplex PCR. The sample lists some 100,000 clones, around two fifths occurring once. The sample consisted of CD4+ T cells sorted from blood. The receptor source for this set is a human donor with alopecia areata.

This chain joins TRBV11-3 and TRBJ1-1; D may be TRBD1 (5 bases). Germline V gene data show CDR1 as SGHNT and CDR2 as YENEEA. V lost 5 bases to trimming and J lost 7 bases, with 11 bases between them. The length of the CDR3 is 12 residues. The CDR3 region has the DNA TGTGCCAGCAGCACCAGGGACGGTGAAGCTTTCTTT. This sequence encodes CASSTRDGEAFF.

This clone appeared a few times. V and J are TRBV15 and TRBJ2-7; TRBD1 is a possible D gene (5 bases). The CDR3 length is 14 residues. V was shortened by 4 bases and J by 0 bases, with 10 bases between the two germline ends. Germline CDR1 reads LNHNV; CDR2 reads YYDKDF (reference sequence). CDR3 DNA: TGTGCCACCAGCAAAGGGGCACCCTCCTACGAGCAGTACTTC. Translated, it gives CATSKGAPSYEQYF. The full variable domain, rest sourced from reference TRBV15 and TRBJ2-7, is DAMVIQNPRYQVTQFGKPVTLSCSQTLNHNVMYWYQQKSSQAPKLLFHYYDKDFNNEADTPDNFQSRRPNTSFCFLDIRSPGLGDTAMYLCATSKGAPSYEQYFGPGTRLTVT.

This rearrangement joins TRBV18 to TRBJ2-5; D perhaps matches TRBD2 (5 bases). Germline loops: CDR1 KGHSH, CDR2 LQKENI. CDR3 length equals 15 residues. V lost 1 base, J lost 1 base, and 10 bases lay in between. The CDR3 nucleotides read TGTGCCAGCTCACCACGTCAGCGGTCCCAAGAGACCCAGTACTTC. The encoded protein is CASSPRQRSQETQYF.

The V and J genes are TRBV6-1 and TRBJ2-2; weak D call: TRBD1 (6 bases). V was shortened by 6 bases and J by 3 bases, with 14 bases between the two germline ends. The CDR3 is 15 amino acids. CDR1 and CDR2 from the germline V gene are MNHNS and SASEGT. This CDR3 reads CASRGHSSDTGELFF. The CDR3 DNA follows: TGTGCCAGCAGGGGACACTCTTCGGACACCGGGGAGCTGTTTTTT.

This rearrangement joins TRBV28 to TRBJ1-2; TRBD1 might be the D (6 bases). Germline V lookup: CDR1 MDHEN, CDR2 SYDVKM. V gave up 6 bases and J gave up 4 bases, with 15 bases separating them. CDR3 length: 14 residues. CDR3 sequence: CASSPNRVVYGYTF. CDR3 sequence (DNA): TGTGCCAGCAGCCCGAACAGGGTTGTCTATGGCTACACCTTC.

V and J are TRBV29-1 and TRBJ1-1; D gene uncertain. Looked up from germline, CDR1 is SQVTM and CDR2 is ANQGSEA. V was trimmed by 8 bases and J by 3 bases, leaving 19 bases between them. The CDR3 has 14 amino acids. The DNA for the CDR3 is TGCAGCACCGGGAAGCGGGCAAAGGACACTGAAGCTTTCTTT. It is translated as CSTGKRAKDTEAFF.

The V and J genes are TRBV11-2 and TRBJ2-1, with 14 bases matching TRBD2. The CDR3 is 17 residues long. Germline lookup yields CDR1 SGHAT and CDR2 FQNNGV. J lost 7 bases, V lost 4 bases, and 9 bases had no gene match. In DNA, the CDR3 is TGTGCCAGCAGCTCTTCCGGGACTAGCGGGAGTGGGAATGAGCAGTTCTTC. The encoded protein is CASSSSGTSGSGNEQFF.

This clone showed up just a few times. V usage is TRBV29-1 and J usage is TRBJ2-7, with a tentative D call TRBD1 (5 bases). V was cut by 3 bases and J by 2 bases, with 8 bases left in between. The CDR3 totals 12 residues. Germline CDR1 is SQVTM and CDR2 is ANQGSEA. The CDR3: CSVEGPTYEQYF. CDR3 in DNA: TGCAGCGTTGAGGGGCCAACCTACGAGCAGTACTTC.

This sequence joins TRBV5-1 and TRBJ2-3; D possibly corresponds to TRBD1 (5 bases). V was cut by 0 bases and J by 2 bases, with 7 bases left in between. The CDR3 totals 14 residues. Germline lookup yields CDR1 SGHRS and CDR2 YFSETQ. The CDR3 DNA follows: TGCGCCAGCAGCTTGGGGGGCTACACAGATACGCAGTATTTT. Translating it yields CASSLGGYTDTQYF.

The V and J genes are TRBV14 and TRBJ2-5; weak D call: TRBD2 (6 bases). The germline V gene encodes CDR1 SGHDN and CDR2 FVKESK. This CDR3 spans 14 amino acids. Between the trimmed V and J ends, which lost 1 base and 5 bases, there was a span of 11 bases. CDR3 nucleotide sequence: TGTGCCAGCAGCCAAGCAGGAGGGTACGAGACCCAGTACTTC. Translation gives CASSQAGGYETQYF.

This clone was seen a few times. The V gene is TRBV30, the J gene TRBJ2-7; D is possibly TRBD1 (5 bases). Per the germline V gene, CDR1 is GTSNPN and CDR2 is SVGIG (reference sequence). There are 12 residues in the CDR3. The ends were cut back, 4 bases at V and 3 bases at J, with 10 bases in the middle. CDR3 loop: CAWTPQGYEQYF. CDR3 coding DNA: TGTGCCTGGACCCCCCAGGGCTACGAGCAGTACTTC. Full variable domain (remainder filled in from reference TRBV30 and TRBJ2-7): SQTIHQWPATLVQPVGSPLSLECTVEGTSNPNLYWYRQAAGRGLQLLFYSVGIGQISSEVPQNLSASRPQDRQFILSSKKLLLSDSGFYLCAWTPQGYEQYFGPGTRLTVT.

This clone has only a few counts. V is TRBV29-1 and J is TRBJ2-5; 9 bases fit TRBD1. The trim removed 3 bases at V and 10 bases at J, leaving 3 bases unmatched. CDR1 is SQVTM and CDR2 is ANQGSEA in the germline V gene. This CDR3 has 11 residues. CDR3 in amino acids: CSVDRQGDQYF. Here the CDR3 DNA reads TGCAGCGTTGATCGACAGGGGGACCAGTACTTC.

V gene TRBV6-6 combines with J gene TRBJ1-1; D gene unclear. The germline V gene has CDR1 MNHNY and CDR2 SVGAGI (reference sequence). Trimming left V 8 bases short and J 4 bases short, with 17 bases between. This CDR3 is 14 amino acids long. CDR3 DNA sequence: TGTGCCAGCGGATCGTCGGTTGTGAGCACTGAAGCTTTCTTT. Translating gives CASGSSVVSTEAFF.

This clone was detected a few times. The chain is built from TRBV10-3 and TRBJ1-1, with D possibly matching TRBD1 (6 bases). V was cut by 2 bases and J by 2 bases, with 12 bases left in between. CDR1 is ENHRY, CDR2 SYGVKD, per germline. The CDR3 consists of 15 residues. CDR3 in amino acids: CAISERGAINTEAFF. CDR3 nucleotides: TGTGCCATCAGTGAGCGGGGGGCTATAAACACTGAAGCTTTCTTT.

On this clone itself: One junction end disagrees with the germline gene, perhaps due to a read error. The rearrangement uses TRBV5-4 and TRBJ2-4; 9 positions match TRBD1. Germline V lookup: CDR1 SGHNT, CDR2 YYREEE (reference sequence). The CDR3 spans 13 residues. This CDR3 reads CASSLGQGNIQYF. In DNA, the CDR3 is TGTGCCAGCAGTTTGGGACAGGGTAACATTCAGTACTTC.

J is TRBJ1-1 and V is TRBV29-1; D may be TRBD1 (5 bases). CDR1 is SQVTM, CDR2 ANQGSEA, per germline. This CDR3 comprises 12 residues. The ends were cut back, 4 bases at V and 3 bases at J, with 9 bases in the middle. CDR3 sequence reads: CSVVRDHTEAFF. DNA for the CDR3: TGCAGCGTTGTCAGGGATCACACTGAAGCTTTCTTT.

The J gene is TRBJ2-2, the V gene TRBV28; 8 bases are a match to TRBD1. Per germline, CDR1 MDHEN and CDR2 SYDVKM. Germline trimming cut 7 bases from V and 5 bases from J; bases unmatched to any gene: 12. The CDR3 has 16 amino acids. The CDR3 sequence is CASTSPGQEPTGELFF. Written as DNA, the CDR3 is TGTGCCAGCACTAGTCCGGGACAGGAGCCTACCGGGGAGCTGTTTTTT.

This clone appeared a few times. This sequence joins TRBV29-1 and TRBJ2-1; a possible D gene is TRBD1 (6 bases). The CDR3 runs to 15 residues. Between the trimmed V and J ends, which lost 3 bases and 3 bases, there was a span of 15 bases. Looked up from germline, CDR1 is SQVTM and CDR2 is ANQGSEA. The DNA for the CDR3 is TGCAGCGTTGATAAGGCAGGGGTATTCTACAATGAGCAGTTCTTC. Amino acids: CSVDKAGVFYNEQFF.

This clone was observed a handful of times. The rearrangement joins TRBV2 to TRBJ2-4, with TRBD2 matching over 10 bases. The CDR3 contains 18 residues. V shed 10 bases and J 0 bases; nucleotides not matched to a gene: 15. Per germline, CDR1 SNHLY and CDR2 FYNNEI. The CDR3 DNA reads TGTGCCACCTCCCAACAAGCGGGAGGGCCCGTAGCCAAAAACATTCAGTACTTC. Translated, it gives CATSQQAGGPVAKNIQYF.

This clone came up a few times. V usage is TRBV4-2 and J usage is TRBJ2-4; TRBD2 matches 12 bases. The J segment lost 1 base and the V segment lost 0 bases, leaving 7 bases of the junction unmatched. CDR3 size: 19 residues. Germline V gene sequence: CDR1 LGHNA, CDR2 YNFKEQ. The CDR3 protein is CASSQDGLAGGIAKNIQYF. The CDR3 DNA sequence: TGTGCCAGCAGCCAAGATGGTCTAGCGGGAGGGATTGCCAAAAACATTCAGTACTTC.

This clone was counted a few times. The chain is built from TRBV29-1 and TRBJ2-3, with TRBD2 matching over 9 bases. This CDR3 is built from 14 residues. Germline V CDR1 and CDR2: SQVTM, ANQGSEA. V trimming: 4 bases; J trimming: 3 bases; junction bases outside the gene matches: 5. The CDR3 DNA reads TGCAGCGTTGTTGTGGGACTAGCAACAGATACGCAGTATTTT. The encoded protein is CSVVVGLATDTQYF.

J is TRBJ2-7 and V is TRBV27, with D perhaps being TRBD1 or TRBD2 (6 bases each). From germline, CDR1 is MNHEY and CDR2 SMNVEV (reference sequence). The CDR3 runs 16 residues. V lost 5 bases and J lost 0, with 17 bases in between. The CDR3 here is CASSPGAGRSSYEQYF. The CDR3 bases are TGTGCCAGCAGTCCAGGGGCGGGACGGAGCTCCTACGAGCAGTACTTC.

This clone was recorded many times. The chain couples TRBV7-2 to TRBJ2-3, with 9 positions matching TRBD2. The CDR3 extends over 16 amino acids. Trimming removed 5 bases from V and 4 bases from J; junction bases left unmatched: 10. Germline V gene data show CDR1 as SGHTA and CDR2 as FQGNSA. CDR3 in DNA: TGTGCCAGCAGCCGCCTAGGCGGGGGGGCAGCAGATACGCAGTATTTT. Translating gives CASSRLGGGAADTQYF. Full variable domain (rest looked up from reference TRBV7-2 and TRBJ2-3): GAGVSQSPSNKVTEKGKDVELRCDPISGHTALYWYRQSLGQGLEFLIYFQGNSAPDKSGLPSDRFSAERTGGSVSTLTIQRTQQEDSAVYLCASSRLGGGAADTQYFGPGTRLTVL.

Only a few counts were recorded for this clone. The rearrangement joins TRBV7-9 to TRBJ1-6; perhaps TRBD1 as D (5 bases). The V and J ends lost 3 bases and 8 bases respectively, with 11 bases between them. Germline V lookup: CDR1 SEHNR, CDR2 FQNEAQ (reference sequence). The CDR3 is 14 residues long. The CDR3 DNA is TGTGCCAGCAGCTTCTCGGGGGTTTATTCACCCCTCCACTTT. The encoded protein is CASSFSGVYSPLHF.

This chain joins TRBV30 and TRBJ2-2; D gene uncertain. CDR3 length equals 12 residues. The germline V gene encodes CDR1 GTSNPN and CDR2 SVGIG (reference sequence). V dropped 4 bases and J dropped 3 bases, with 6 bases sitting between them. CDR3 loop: CAWKQDTGELFF. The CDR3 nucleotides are TGTGCCTGGAAGCAGGACACCGGGGAGCTGTTTTTT.